This T cell receptor beta chain was found in a study of cytomegalovirus exposure and HLA in healthy donors. Whole-study findings and limits: TCR beta sequences reportedly predicted most subjects' HLA-A and HLA-B alleles accurately.

CDR3 length: 14 amino acids. Trimming stripped 7 bases from V and 4 bases from J, with 17 bases between. Per the germline V gene, CDR1 is SGHRS and CDR2 is YFSETQ. The study ran its PCR with 60 Vbeta and 13 Jbeta primers. The repertoire was sequenced with immunoSEQ multiplex PCR; TCRdb's copy has only in-frame clones and lacks some. The sample records about 170,000 clones, about 75% being singletons. Concerning this clone: Its antigen is still unknown.

V is TRBV5-1 and J is TRBJ1-1; D is possibly TRBD1 (5 bases). The TCR sequence derives from a man between 35 and 55 years old in good health and CMV-seropositive. The sequencing input was PBMCs. CDR3 bases: TGCGCCAGCTCCACTTCAGGGCCCGGCACTGAAGCTTTCTTT. Translating gives CASSTSGPGTEAFF.